The rows below give T cell receptor beta chains drawn from one sample of a study of T cells in localized non-small cell lung cancer. Measured with immunoSEQ multiplex PCR; TCRdb has only the in-frame clones, and not every one. The sample includes around 41,000 clones, roughly nine tenths seen only once; the top ten take less than 9%. This specimen consisted of peripheral blood, obtained before any cancer treatment. These receptor sequences come from a woman aged 18 to 55 with stage III lung adenocarcinoma. The CDR3 runs from the conserved cysteine through the conserved F or W. The D gene is left open where the match is weak. Not every row has a clone size; where given, it reads once, few, many or a size class.

clone_size	v_call	d_call	j_call	cdr3_nt	cdr3_aa
NA	TRBV5-1	TRBD2	TRBJ2-1	TGCGCCAGCACCAAGGGGGCTAGCGGGGGGTCTACAACCTACAATGAGCAGTTCTTC	CASTKGASGGSTTYNEQFF
NA	TRBV7-9	NA	TRBJ2-1	TGTGCCAGCAGCCCCGGGGCCGGGGATGAGCAGTTCTTC	CASSPGAGDEQFF
NA	TRBV6-5	NA	TRBJ2-7	TGTGCCAGCAGTTACTCCCCTGACAGCTCCTACGAGCAGTACTTC	CASSYSPDSSYEQYF
NA	TRBV5-8	TRBD1	TRBJ1-5	TGTGCCAGCAGCACCAGGGGGCTCTGGTCCAATCAGCCCCAGCATTTT	CASSTRGLWSNQPQHF
NA	TRBV30	TRBD1	TRBJ2-7	TGTGCCTGGAGTGTAAGAAGGGACAGGGGGTTGCAGCAGTACTTC	CAWSVRRDRGLQQYF
NA	TRBV6-4	TRBD2	TRBJ2-1	TGTGCCAGCAGAGTACTAGCGGGGGGCAGTGAGCAGTTCTTC	CASRVLAGGSEQFF
once	TRBV15	NA	TRBJ1-3	TGTGCCACCAGCAGAGCGGGTATCTCTGGAAACACCATATATTTT	CATSRAGISGNTIYF
NA	TRBV4-2	TRBD1	TRBJ2-5	TGTGCCAGCAGCCAGGGAAGGACAGGGCGCTCTTCGGGGGAGACCCAGTACTTC	CASSQGRTGRSSGETQYF
NA	TRBV18	NA	TRBJ2-7	TGTGCCAGCTCACCCAACCACATTGGAACCTACGAGCAGTACTTC	CASSPNHIGTYEQYF
NA	TRBV7-2	NA	TRBJ1-4	TGTGCCAGCAGCTTAGGACATTCGGGTGAAAAACTGTTTTTT	CASSLGHSGEKLFF
NA	TRBV7-2	TRBD2	TRBJ2-1	TGTGCCAGCAGCTTAGTTCCTAGCGGGGGAGGGCAGTTCTTC	CASSLVPSGGGQFF
NA	TRBV2	NA	TRBJ2-3	TGTGCCAGCAGTTCCGGTGTGGTGACAGATACGCAGTATTTT	CASSSGVVTDTQYF
NA	TRBV7-8	NA	TRBJ1-5	TGTGCCAGCAGCATTAGAAGACTGGCTAATCAGCCCCAGCATTTT	CASSIRRLANQPQHF
NA	TRBV19	NA	TRBJ2-7	TGTGCCAGTAGTCCGGTTGGGGGCTACGAGCAGTACTTC	CASSPVGGYEQYF
NA	TRBV6-5	TRBD1	TRBJ1-6	TGTGCCAGCAGCAACGAGGGGACAGGGCGATCACCCCTCCACTTT	CASSNEGTGRSPLHF
once	TRBV18	TRBD1	TRBJ2-2	TGTGCCAGCTCTCTCGAACTGCAGACAGGGACCGGGGAGCTGTTTTTT	CASSLELQTGTGELFF
few	TRBV5-6	NA	TRBJ2-5	TGTGCCAGCAGCCTTCCCGGGGGCCAAGAGACCCAGTACTTC	CASSLPGGQETQYF
NA	TRBV28	TRBD1	TRBJ1-1	TGTGCCAGCCGACAGGGACGACACACTGAAGCTTTCTTT	CASRQGRHTEAFF
once	TRBV19	NA	TRBJ2-3	TGTGCCAGTAGTATCCCCGGGCTCGTCGGGGATACGCAGTATTTT	CASSIPGLVGDTQYF
NA	TRBV5-6	NA	TRBJ1-5	TGTGCCAGCAGCTTGGTTGGGGGGTCGGGTCAGCCCCAGCATTTT	CASSLVGGSGQPQHF
NA	TRBV7-2	TRBD1	TRBJ1-1	TGTGCCAGCAGCCTGGGACAGGGGATTCCTGAAGCTTTCTTT	CASSLGQGIPEAFF
NA	TRBV6-4	TRBD2	TRBJ2-3	TGTGCCAGCAGTGACGGGGGGGGCACAGATACGCAGTATTTT	CASSDGGGTDTQYF
once	TRBV6-5	NA	TRBJ2-1	TGTGCCAGCAGTTTGGGACCTAGAGACTCCTACAATGAGCAGTTCTTC	CASSLGPRDSYNEQFF
NA	TRBV7-6	NA	TRBJ1-3	TGTGCCAGCAGCCCAGGACCGGGGTACTCTGGAAACACCATATATTTT	CASSPGPGYSGNTIYF
NA	TRBV7-3	TRBD1	TRBJ1-1	TGTGCCAGCAGCTTAACGGACAGGGGCACTGAAGCTTTCTTT	CASSLTDRGTEAFF
once	TRBV14	TRBD1	TRBJ1-6	TGTGCCAGCAGCCAAGCCCCAGACAGGGCTAATTCACCCCTCCACTTT	CASSQAPDRANSPLHF
NA	TRBV14	TRBD1	TRBJ2-7	TGTGCCAGCAGCAGGGGACAGTGGCTCGAGCAGTACTTC	CASSRGQWLEQYF
NA	TRBV9	TRBD2	TRBJ2-3	TGTGCCAGCAGCTTCCGGGGGGGCATAACAGATACGCAGTATTTT	CASSFRGGITDTQYF
NA	TRBV5-1	NA	TRBJ1-2	TGCGCCAGCAGCTTGGTTAGCCAGGGCGGCGGCACCTTC	CASSLVSQGGGTF
NA	TRBV9	NA	TRBJ2-7	TGTGCCAGCAGCCAGGACAGTTTACCCTACGAGCAGTACTTC	CASSQDSLPYEQYF
NA	TRBV4-1	NA	TRBJ1-2	TGCGCCAGCAGCCAGCGGGACATTTATGGCTACACCTTC	CASSQRDIYGYTF
NA	TRBV18	NA	TRBJ2-2	TGTGCCAGCTCAATCGGGGCAGGTCCCTCGAGCACCGGGGAGCTGTTTTTT	CASSIGAGPSSTGELFF
NA	TRBV9	NA	TRBJ2-7	TGTGCCAGCAGCCTGGGGAGCTACGAGCAGTACTTC	CASSLGSYEQYF
NA	TRBV19	TRBD1	TRBJ1-2	TGTGCCAGTAAGCAGAGGGACAGGGGATCCGGCTACACCTTC	CASKQRDRGSGYTF
NA	TRBV6-6	NA	TRBJ2-7	TGTGCCAGCAGTTACCGACAGGTTATTAGCGAGCAGTACTTC	CASSYRQVISEQYF
NA	TRBV4-1	TRBD1	TRBJ1-1	TGCGCCAGCAGCCAAGATGGGCAGGGGGCCTCTGAAGCTTTCTTT	CASSQDGQGASEAFF
NA	TRBV7-2	NA	TRBJ2-7	TGTGCCAGCAGCTTAGTTACCGGGAGCTACGAGCAGTACTTC	CASSLVTGSYEQYF
NA	TRBV5-1	TRBD1	TRBJ2-2	TGCGCCAGCAGCTCGACAGGGGGTTCGGGCACCGGGGAGCTGTTTTTT	CASSSTGGSGTGELFF
NA	TRBV5-6	NA	TRBJ2-4	TGTGCCAGCAGCCCCTATTTGGGTCCTATACTAGCCAAAAACATTCAGTACTTC	CASSPYLGPILAKNIQYF
NA	TRBV7-7	NA	TRBJ1-4	TGTGCCAGCAGCTTAGGTGGGGGGACTAATGAAAAACTGTTTTTT	CASSLGGGTNEKLFF
few	TRBV18	TRBD1	TRBJ1-5	TGTGCCAGCTCACCGGGACAGGGGAACGGCCAGCCCCAGCATTTT	CASSPGQGNGQPQHF
NA	TRBV5-6	NA	TRBJ2-1	TGTGCCAGCAGCCGAGACGTTGGGACAATCTACAATGAGCAGTTCTTC	CASSRDVGTIYNEQFF
NA	TRBV6-5	NA	TRBJ1-3	TGTGCCAGCAGTTACTCGGGAGAGACTGGAAACACCATATATTTT	CASSYSGETGNTIYF
NA	TRBV5-8	NA	TRBJ2-2	TGTGCCAGCAGCCTAGGGGTCGGGCCCTCGAACACCGGGGAGCTGTTTTTT	CASSLGVGPSNTGELFF
NA	TRBV9	NA	TRBJ2-1	TGTGCCAGCAGCTCCAGCAGGGTCTACAATGAGCAGTTCTTC	CASSSSRVYNEQFF
NA	TRBV7-9	TRBD1	TRBJ2-3	TGTGCCAGCAGCTCTGACAGGGCCACAGATACGCAGTATTTT	CASSSDRATDTQYF
NA	TRBV27	NA	TRBJ1-2	TGTGCCAGCAGTTTTAGGGGGGTATATGGCTACACCTTC	CASSFRGVYGYTF
once	TRBV5-1	NA	TRBJ2-5	TGCGCCAGCAGCTTGACAGAACCCCAAGAGACCCAGTACTTC	CASSLTEPQETQYF
NA	TRBV19	TRBD2	TRBJ2-1	TGTGCCAGTAGTTACGGATCACCGCCACGGGGGGGGCAGTTCTTC	CASSYGSPPRGGQFF
NA	TRBV6-1	TRBD2	TRBJ2-7	TGTGCCAGCAGAGAGACTAGCGGGGGCCTCTACGAGCAGTACTTC	CASRETSGGLYEQYF
once	TRBV7-2	NA	TRBJ2-3	TGTGCCAGCAGCTCCGGGACTCCTCACCAAGATACGCAGTATTTT	CASSSGTPHQDTQYF
few	TRBV5-6	NA	TRBJ1-3	TGTGCCAGCAGCTCACCTACAGGGTTCTCTGGAAACACCATATATTTT	CASSSPTGFSGNTIYF
NA	TRBV5-1	NA	TRBJ2-6	TGCGCCAGCAGCTCCCGACAGCCTGGGGCCAACGTCCTGACTTTC	CASSSRQPGANVLTF
NA	TRBV7-8	NA	TRBJ2-1	TGTGCCAGCAGCTTAATAGGGGACCTTTACAATGAGCAGTTCTTC	CASSLIGDLYNEQFF
NA	TRBV18	NA	TRBJ1-1	TGTGCCAGCTCACCGGGAGGGCACTTTAACACTGAAGCTTTCTTT	CASSPGGHFNTEAFF
NA	TRBV7-3	TRBD1	TRBJ2-7	TGTGCCAGCAGCTTCACAGGGGGCGAGCAGTACTTC	CASSFTGGEQYF
NA	TRBV6-6	TRBD1	TRBJ1-1	TGTGCCAGCATCGCCGGGACAGTGAACACTGAAGCTTTCTTT	CASIAGTVNTEAFF
once	TRBV7-2	NA	TRBJ2-7	TGTGCCAGCAGCTCGGTGGTGGGAAACTACGAGCAGTACTTC	CASSSVVGNYEQYF
NA	TRBV6-5	NA	TRBJ1-5	TGTGCGTGCGGCAATCAGCCCCAGCATTTT	CACGNQPQHF